The clone carrying this T cell receptor beta chain was detected only a few times. Its target is not known. cDNA reverse transcribed from extracted RNA served as the sequencing template. Here immunoSEQ multiplex PCR was the method, and the copy in TCRdb shows in-frame clones only, minus some. The sample has about 200,000 clones; roughly 56% are singletons. This record belongs to a study of CD8+ T cells in alopecia areata. Researchers picked out CD4+ and CD8+ T cells from PBMCs by sorting. Overall study results and limits: Lesional tissue from the scalp (especially in alopecia totalis/universalis) showed higher clonality than normal scalp. Sequence data from scalp samples additionally include resident alphabeta T cells of normal skin.

This TCR was sampled from a human donor in good health. Input material: CD8+ T cells sorted from blood.

The DNA of the CDR3 is TGCGCCAGCAGCACCGGGACAGGCGCCTACGAGCAGTACTTC. Its translation is CASSTGTGAYEQYF. The chain uses TRBV5-1 and TRBJ2-7; 8 positions agree with TRBD1. CDR1 and CDR2 (germline): SGHRS, YFSETQ. The ends lost 4 bases at V and 2 bases at J; junction bases unmatched: 5. This CDR3 contains 14 residues. Drawing the rest from reference TRBV5-1 and TRBJ2-7, the complete variable domain is KAGVTQTPRYLIKTRGQQVTLSCSPISGHRSVSWYQQTPGQGLQFLFEYFSETQRNKGNFPGRFSGRQFSNSRSEMNVSTLELGDSALYLCASSTGTGAYEQYFGPGTRLTVT.